Presented here are 13 T cell receptor beta chains from one specimen sequenced in a study of molecular identifiers for immune sequencing clone quantification. TCRdb fed the PCR reads into MiXCR, producing one record per CDR3 protein. The sample has roughly 93,000 distinct CDR3 sequences, roughly 20% seen once. The sample consisted of naive CD8+ T cells from blood, with Jurkat cell RNA spiked in. Documented subset: FACS-sorted CD8+CD4-CCR7+CD45RA+ naive T cells. The receptors derive from a human donor in good health. Some libraries in this study had Jurkat cell RNA spiked in.

Of note for this clonotype: A much larger clone lies a single base off, so this may be a read error. This chain uses TRBV5-6 with TRBJ2-5; no clear D gene. This CDR3 has 11 residues. Germline V gene data show CDR1 as SGHDT and CDR2 as YYEEEE. This chain's CDR3 is CAGSLLETQYF. In nucleotides, the CDR3 is TGTGCCGGCAGCTTATTGGAGACCCAGTACTTC. Full variable domain (rest looked up from reference TRBV5-6 and TRBJ2-5): DAGVTQSPTHLIKTRGQQVTLRCSPKSGHDTVSWYQQALGQGPQFIFQYYEEEERQRGNFPDRFSGHQFPNYSSELNVNALLLGDSALYLCAGSLLETQYFGPGTRLLVL.

This clonotype was seen more than once but under ten times. A read error may account for a junction end that differs from germline. The chain couples TRBV12-3 or TRBV12-4 to TRBJ1-5, with a weak D call TRBD1 (5 bases). The CDR3 consists of 14 residues. The CDR3 DNA sequence: TGTGCCAGCAGTTTAGTGGGGGGTAATCGGCCCCAGCATTTT. It specifies CASSLVGGNRPQHF.

This clonotype was counted ten times or more. The chain is built from TRBV10-3 and TRBJ1-5, with D unclear. Germline values: CDR1 ENHRY, CDR2 SYGVKD. CDR3 length equals 14 residues. V gave up 0 bases and J gave up 2 bases, with 5 bases separating them. The CDR3 reads CAISESLGNQPQHF. The CDR3 bases are TGTGCCATCAGTGAGTCGCTAGGCAATCAGCCCCAGCATTTT.

On this clonotype itself: A much larger clone differs from this one at a single base, so this may be a read error. The V call is TRBV6-2 or TRBV6-3, the J call TRBJ2-7; possible D gene TRBD1, 6 bases. This CDR3 is built from 14 residues. Germline lookup yields CDR1 MNHEY and CDR2 SVGEGT. V was pared by 6 bases and J by 9 bases, with 21 bases between. The CDR3 nucleotides are TGTGCCAGCAGCCTGGGGCAGGGGAACAACGGGCAGTACTTC. It specifies CASSLGQGNNGQYF.

This clonotype was seen at least ten times. The chain carries TRBV2 and TRBJ1-1, with D hard to call. Germline V CDR1 and CDR2: SNHLY, FYNNEI. CDR3 length: 17 residues. V was cut by 5 bases and J by 1 base, with 20 bases left in between. The CDR3 sequence is CASSNDPEVVQNTEAFF. CDR3 coding DNA: TGTGCCAGCAGTAACGACCCCGAGGTAGTTCAGAACACTGAAGCTTTCTTT.

Comment on this clonotype: It may be a read error: a sequence one base away is much more abundant. The genes are TRBV7-2 and TRBJ2-7; 10 bases fit TRBD1. The CDR3 has 14 amino acids. Germline V CDR1 and CDR2: SGHTA, FQGNSA. The V and J ends lost 5 bases and 3 bases, in that order; junction bases with no gene match: 4. The CDR3 loop is CASSLDRGRYEQYF. CDR3 in DNA: TGTGCCAGCAGCCTTGACAGGGGGCGCTACGAGCAGTACTTC.

This clonotype was detected many times. The V gene is TRBV27, the J gene TRBJ1-5, with D perhaps TRBD1 (5 bases). Germline CDR1 reads MNHEY; CDR2 reads SMNVEV (reference sequence). V shed 6 bases and J shed 4 bases, with 13 bases lying between them. The CDR3 consists of 14 residues. The CDR3 region has the DNA TGTGCCAGCAGGCCTACAGGAGGTAATCAGCCCCAGCATTTT. Its protein is CASRPTGGNQPQHF.

The table lists this clonotype with many counts. V gene TRBV29-1 combines with J gene TRBJ1-4; D is possibly TRBD1 (6 bases). The CDR3 is 13 amino acids. Germline lookup yields CDR1 SQVTM and CDR2 ANQGSEA. Between the trimmed V and J ends, which lost 6 bases and 8 bases, there was a span of 16 bases. The CDR3 nucleotides read TGCAGCGTCAGGGGCCCTCTCGGGGAAAAACTGTTTTTT. Translation: CSVRGPLGEKLFF.

This clonotype appeared many times. The rearrangement uses TRBV6-5 and TRBJ2-7; D remains unclear. The CDR3 has 14 residues. V lost 1 base and J lost 2, with 9 bases in between. The germline V gene encodes CDR1 MNHEY and CDR2 SVGAGI. The CDR3: CASSYYSGAYEQYF. The CDR3 bases are TGTGCCAGCAGTTACTATTCTGGGGCCTACGAGCAGTACTTC.

Comment on this clonotype: This likely came from a read error, as a far larger clone is one base away. The rearrangement links TRBV5-6 to TRBJ1-1, with no clear D. This CDR3 region has 11 residues. V lost 3 bases to trimming and J lost 7 bases, with 7 bases between them. Germline V CDR1 and CDR2: SGHDT, YYEEEE. The CDR3 nucleotides read TGTGCCAGCAGCTCGGGCGTTGAAGCTTTCTTT. This sequence encodes CASSSGVEAFF.

In the case of this clonotype: A much more abundant neighbour one base away suggests this may be a read error. This sequence joins TRBV10-3 and TRBJ2-7; D gene uncertain. Germline CDR1 reads ENHRY; CDR2 reads SYGVKD. The CDR3 totals 14 residues. Trimming removed 3 bases from V and 6 bases from J, with 15 bases in between. This CDR3 is CAISDPTELIEQYF. CDR3 in DNA: TGTGCCATCAGTGACCCCACAGAATTGATCGAGCAGTACTTC.

Only a few counts were recorded for this clonotype. V is TRBV6-2 or TRBV6-3 and J is TRBJ2-7; maybe TRBD1 (6 bases). The CDR3 sequence is 14 residues long. Trimming stripped 7 bases from V and 4 bases from J, with 17 bases between. CDR1 is MNHEY, CDR2 SVGEGT, per germline. This chain's CDR3 is CASTWRQGPYEQYF. CDR3 nucleotides: TGTGCCAGCACATGGAGGCAGGGGCCATACGAGCAGTACTTC.

There are many counts of this clonotype. This chain uses TRBV7-9 with TRBJ1-6; TRBD1 might be the D (6 bases). The CDR3 has 17 amino acids. Trimming shortened V by 5 bases and J by 8 bases, and 22 bases separated the two germline ends. CDR1 and CDR2 (germline): SEHNR, FQNEAQ (reference sequence). The CDR3 DNA sequence: TGTGCCAGCAGCCCCCTAGTTTTTGGGACAAAGGATTCACCCCTCCACTTT. This codes for CASSPLVFGTKDSPLHF.